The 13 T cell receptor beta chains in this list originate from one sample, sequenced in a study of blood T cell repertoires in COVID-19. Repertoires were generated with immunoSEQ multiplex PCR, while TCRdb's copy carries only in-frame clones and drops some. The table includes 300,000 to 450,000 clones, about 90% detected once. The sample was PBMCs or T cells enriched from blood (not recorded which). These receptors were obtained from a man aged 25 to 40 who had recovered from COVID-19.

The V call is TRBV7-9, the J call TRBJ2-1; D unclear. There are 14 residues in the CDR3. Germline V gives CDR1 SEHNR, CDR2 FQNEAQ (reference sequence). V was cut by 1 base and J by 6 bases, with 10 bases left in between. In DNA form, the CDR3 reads TGTGCCAGCAGCTTAGACGTGACATCCAATGAGCAGTTCTTC. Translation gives CASSLDVTSNEQFF.

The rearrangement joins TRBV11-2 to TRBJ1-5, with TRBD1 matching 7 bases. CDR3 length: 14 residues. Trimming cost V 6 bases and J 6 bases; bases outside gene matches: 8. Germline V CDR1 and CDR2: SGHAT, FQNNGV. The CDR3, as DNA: TGTGCCAGCAGTGCCCAGAGACAGGGTCAGCCCCAGCATTTT. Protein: CASSAQRQGQPQHF.

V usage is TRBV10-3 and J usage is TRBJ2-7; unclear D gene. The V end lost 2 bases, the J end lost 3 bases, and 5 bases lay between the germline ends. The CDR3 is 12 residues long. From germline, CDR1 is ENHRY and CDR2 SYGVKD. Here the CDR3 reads CAISEGLYEQYF. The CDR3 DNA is TGTGCCATCAGTGAGGGGCTCTACGAGCAGTACTTC.

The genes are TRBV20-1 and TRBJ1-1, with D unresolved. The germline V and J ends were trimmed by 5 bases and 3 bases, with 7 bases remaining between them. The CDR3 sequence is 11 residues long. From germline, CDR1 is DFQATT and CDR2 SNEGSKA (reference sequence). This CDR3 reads CSALTYTEAFF. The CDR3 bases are TGCAGTGCTCTCACTTACACTGAAGCTTTCTTT.

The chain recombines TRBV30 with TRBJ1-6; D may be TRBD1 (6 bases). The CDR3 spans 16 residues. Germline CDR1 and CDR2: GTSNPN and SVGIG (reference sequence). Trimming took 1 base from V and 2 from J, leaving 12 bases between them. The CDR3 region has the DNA TGTGCCTGGAGTGAACCAGGGGCACCCTATAATTCACCCCTCCACTTT. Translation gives CAWSEPGAPYNSPLHF.

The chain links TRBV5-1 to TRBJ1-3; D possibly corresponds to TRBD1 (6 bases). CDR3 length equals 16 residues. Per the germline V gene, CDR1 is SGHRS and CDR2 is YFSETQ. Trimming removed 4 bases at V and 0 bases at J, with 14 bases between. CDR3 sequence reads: CASSPSGDLSGNTIYF. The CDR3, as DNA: TGCGCCAGCAGCCCCTCAGGGGATCTCTCTGGAAACACCATATATTTT. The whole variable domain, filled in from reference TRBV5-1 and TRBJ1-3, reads KAGVTQTPRYLIKTRGQQVTLSCSPISGHRSVSWYQQTPGQGLQFLFEYFSETQRNKGNFPGRFSGRQFSNSRSEMNVSTLELGDSALYLCASSPSGDLSGNTIYFGEGSWLTVV.

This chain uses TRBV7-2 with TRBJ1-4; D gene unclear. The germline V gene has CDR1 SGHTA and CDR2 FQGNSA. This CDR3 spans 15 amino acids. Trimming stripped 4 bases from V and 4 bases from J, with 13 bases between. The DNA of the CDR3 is TGTGCCAGCAGCTCACGGAGCCTTATTAATGAAAAACTGTTTTTT. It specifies CASSSRSLINEKLFF.

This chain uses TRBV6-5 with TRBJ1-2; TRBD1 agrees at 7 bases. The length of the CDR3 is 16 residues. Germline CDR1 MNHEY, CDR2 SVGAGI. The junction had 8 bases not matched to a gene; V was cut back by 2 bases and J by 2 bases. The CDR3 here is CASSYDRATLNYGYTF. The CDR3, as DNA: TGTGCCAGCAGTTACGACAGGGCCACCCTAAACTATGGCTACACCTTC.

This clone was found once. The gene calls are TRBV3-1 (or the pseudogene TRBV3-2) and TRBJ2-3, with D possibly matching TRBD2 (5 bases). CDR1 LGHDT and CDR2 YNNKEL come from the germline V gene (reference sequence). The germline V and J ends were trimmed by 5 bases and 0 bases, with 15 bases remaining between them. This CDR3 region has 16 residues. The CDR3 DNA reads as TGTGCCAGCAGCGACTACACAAGATCTAGCACAGATACGCAGTATTTT. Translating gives CASSDYTRSSTDTQYF.

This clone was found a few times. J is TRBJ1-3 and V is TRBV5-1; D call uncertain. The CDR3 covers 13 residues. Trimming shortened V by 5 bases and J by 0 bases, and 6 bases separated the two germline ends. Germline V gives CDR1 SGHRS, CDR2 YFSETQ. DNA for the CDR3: TGCGCCAGCAGGGGCCCCTCTGGAAACACCATATATTTT. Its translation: CASRGPSGNTIYF.

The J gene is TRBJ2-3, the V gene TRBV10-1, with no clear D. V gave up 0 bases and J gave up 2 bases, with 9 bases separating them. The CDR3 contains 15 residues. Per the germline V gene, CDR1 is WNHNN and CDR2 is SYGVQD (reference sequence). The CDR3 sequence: CASSESPGYTDTQYF. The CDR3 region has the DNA TGCGCCAGCAGTGAGTCCCCCGGTTACACAGATACGCAGTATTTT.

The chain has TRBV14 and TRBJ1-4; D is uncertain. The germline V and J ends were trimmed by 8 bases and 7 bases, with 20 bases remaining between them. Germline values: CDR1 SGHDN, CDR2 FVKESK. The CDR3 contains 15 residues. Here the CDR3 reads CASRANGGGFEKLFF. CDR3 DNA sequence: TGTGCCAGCCGAGCGAACGGCGGAGGGTTTGAAAAACTGTTTTTT.

Here the CDR3 reads CASSEGGTGETQYF. The CDR3 DNA reads as TGTGCCAGCAGCGAGGGCGGGACCGGGGAGACCCAGTACTTC. This chain uses TRBV9 with TRBJ2-5; possibly TRBD2 for D (6 bases). The germline V gene encodes CDR1 SGDLS and CDR2 YYNGEE. V lost 3 bases, J lost 5 bases, and 14 bases lay in between. The CDR3 loop spans 14 amino acids.